Shown below are 30 T cell receptor beta chains from a single sample sequenced in a study of CD8+ T cells in alopecia areata. In each case, RNA was isolated and then reverse transcribed into cDNA as the sequencing template. The repertoire was sequenced with immunoSEQ multiplex PCR; TCRdb's copy has only in-frame clones and lacks some. The table includes fewer than 250,000 clones, around two fifths detected once. Regarding treatment: oral pan-JAK inhibitor, 5-10 mg twice daily. The specimen was CD4+ T cells sorted from blood, collected between weeks 30 and 35, from a patient treated with tofacitinib. These receptors were collected from a human donor with alopecia areata.

This clone has just a few counts. The chain employs TRBV19 and TRBJ2-7; possibly TRBD2 for D (6 bases). Germline V gene sequence: CDR1 LNHDA, CDR2 SQIVND (reference sequence). This CDR3 has 15 residues. Trimming removed 7 bases from V and 0 bases from J, with 16 bases in between. This chain's CDR3 is CASTPRDGSSYEQYF. The CDR3 bases are TGTGCCAGTACGCCACGGGACGGGAGCTCCTACGAGCAGTACTTC.

The gene calls are TRBV11-2 and TRBJ1-2; no clear D gene. Trimming shortened V by 3 bases and J by 2 bases, and 4 bases separated the two germline ends. The CDR3 is made up of 12 amino acids. In germline, CDR1 is SGHAT, CDR2 FQNNGV. The CDR3 is CASSLENYGYTF. The CDR3 DNA reads as TGTGCCAGCAGCTTGGAGAACTATGGCTACACCTTC.

V gene TRBV6-1 combines with J gene TRBJ2-3; D gene uncertain. The germline V gene has CDR1 MNHNS and CDR2 SASEGT. Trimming removed 1 base from V and 1 base from J, with 18 bases in between. This CDR3 contains 18 residues. The CDR3 coding sequence is TGTGCCAGCAGTGAAGGTCCAAGCCCCCCAGGCCGCACAGATACGCAGTATTTT. This gives the protein CASSEGPSPPGRTDTQYF.

The V call is TRBV29-1, the J call TRBJ1-1, with D possibly being TRBD1 (5 bases). The CDR3 totals 13 residues. The germline V gene has CDR1 SQVTM and CDR2 ANQGSEA. Trimming shortened V by 6 bases and J by 4 bases, and 15 bases separated the two germline ends. The DNA for the CDR3 is TGCAGCGTGAGGGACGGGGGGAGCACTGAAGCTTTCTTT. This sequence encodes CSVRDGGSTEAFF.

This sequence joins TRBV4-1 and TRBJ2-1, with 9 positions matching TRBD2. V lost 1 base to trimming and J lost 4 bases; unmatched junction nucleotides: 8. From germline, CDR1 is MGHRA and CDR2 YSYEKL. This CDR3 spans 17 amino acids. The CDR3 DNA reads as TGCGCCAGCAGCCAAGCCTCGGGGCTAGCGGGGTACAATGAGCAGTTCTTC. It yields the protein CASSQASGLAGYNEQFF.

The chain employs TRBV30 and TRBJ2-5; TRBD2 might be the D (6 bases). This CDR3 contains 13 residues. Germline V gene lookup returns CDR1 GTSNPN and CDR2 SVGIG (reference sequence). V gave up 5 bases and J gave up 5 bases, with 15 bases separating them. CDR3 sequence reads: CAWGIGSAETQYF. Here the CDR3 DNA reads TGTGCCTGGGGGATCGGGAGTGCGGAGACCCAGTACTTC.

The chain uses TRBV7-2 and TRBJ2-7; D might be TRBD1 (6 bases). V gave up 2 bases and J gave up 0 bases, with 8 bases separating them. Germline V CDR1 and CDR2: SGHTA, FQGNSA. The CDR3 extends over 14 amino acids. The CDR3: CASSLQGYSYEQYF. CDR3 nucleotides: TGTGCCAGCAGCTTACAGGGGTACTCCTACGAGCAGTACTTC. The full variable domain, rest sourced from reference TRBV7-2 and TRBJ2-7, is GAGVSQSPSNKVTEKGKDVELRCDPISGHTALYWYRQSLGQGLEFLIYFQGNSAPDKSGLPSDRFSAERTGGSVSTLTIQRTQQEDSAVYLCASSLQGYSYEQYFGPGTRLTVT.

The chain carries TRBV29-1 and TRBJ2-3; 10 nucleotides line up with TRBD1. The CDR3 spans 12 residues. In germline, CDR1 is SQVTM, CDR2 ANQGSEA. Trimming took 7 bases from V and 5 from J; bases not matched to a gene: 3. The DNA for the CDR3 is TGCAGCGGGACAGGGGGATTAGATACGCAGTATTTT. Translated: CSGTGGLDTQYF.

This clone has a handful of counts. J is TRBJ2-1 and V is TRBV6-5; 10 bases line up with TRBD1. V shed 4 bases, J shed 4 bases, and the junction held 1 base outside the gene matches. The CDR3 is 14 residues long. Germline-derived CDR1 and CDR2 are MNHEY and SVGAGI. In DNA form, the CDR3 reads TGTGCCAGCAGTTGGACAGGGGGATACAATGAGCAGTTCTTC. It yields the protein CASSWTGGYNEQFF.

The chain recombines TRBV30 with TRBJ2-6; a possible D gene is TRBD1 (5 bases). The CDR3 spans 16 residues. V gave up 0 bases and J gave up 3 bases, with 12 bases separating them. Looked up from germline, CDR1 is GTSNPN and CDR2 is SVGIG (reference sequence). CDR3 in amino acids: CAWSVGRGVGANVLTF. CDR3 in DNA: TGTGCCTGGAGTGTAGGAAGGGGTGTTGGGGCCAACGTCCTGACTTTC.

The V call is TRBV7-2, the J call TRBJ1-1; no clear D. The V end lost 5 bases, the J end lost 10 bases, and 14 bases lay between the germline ends. The CDR3 sequence is 12 residues long. The germline CDR1 and CDR2 sequences are SGHTA and FQGNSA. The CDR3 reads CASSTPLMRAFF. The CDR3 DNA follows: TGTGCCAGCAGCACCCCCCTCATGAGAGCTTTCTTT.

The rearrangement joins TRBV15 to TRBJ1-4; tentative D call: TRBD1 (6 bases). The V end lost 1 base, the J end lost 0 bases, and 6 bases lay between the germline ends. This CDR3 contains 15 residues. Germline CDR1 LNHNV, CDR2 YYDKDF (reference sequence). The CDR3 spells CATSRAGATNEKLFF. The CDR3 DNA follows: TGTGCCACCAGCAGAGCAGGGGCAACTAATGAAAAACTGTTTTTT.

The chain combines TRBV5-4 with TRBJ1-2, with D maybe TRBD1 (6 bases). Germline V gene sequence: CDR1 SGHNT, CDR2 YYREEE (reference sequence). Between the trimmed V and J ends, which lost 1 base and 0 bases, there was a span of 10 bases. CDR3 size: 15 residues. Written as DNA, the CDR3 is TGTGCCAGCAGCTTGTCGACAGGATCTAACTATGGCTACACCTTC. Translated: CASSLSTGSNYGYTF.

The table lists this clone with a few counts. The V and J genes are TRBV13 and TRBJ2-6; no definite D call. Germline V lookup: CDR1 PRHDT, CDR2 FYEKMQ (reference sequence). V was cut by 11 bases and J by 0 bases, with 5 bases left in between. The CDR3 is 12 amino acids. The CDR3 coding sequence is TGTGCCGTTAGCTCTGGGGCCAACGTCCTGACTTTC. It yields the protein CAVSSGANVLTF.

This clone turned up a few times. The rearrangement uses TRBV29-1 and TRBJ1-1; D remains unclear. Germline lookup yields CDR1 SQVTM and CDR2 ANQGSEA. This CDR3 is 12 amino acids long. V lost 7 bases, J lost 0 bases, and 9 bases lay in between. The CDR3 loop is CSGQSMNTEAFF. The CDR3 DNA is TGCAGCGGGCAATCTATGAACACTGAAGCTTTCTTT.

This clone turned up a few times. This chain joins TRBV7-2 and TRBJ2-2; 12 bases line up with TRBD1. Germline CDR1 SGHTA, CDR2 FQGNSA. With 4 bases clipped from V and 6 bases from J, the junction kept 6 bases outside the gene matches. There are 16 residues in the CDR3. The CDR3, as DNA: TGTGCCAGCAGCTCCAGGGGACAGGGGGCCTCCGGGGAGCTGTTTTTT. Its translation: CASSSRGQGASGELFF.

This clone came up once. This chain uses TRBV30 with TRBJ1-2; TRBD1 aligns across 9 bases. Germline V gene lookup returns CDR1 GTSNPN and CDR2 SVGIG (reference sequence). The trim removed 6 bases at V and 4 bases at J, leaving 18 bases unmatched. The CDR3 is 17 amino acids. CDR3 DNA: TGTGCCTGCCTTTGGACGGGACAGGGAGGTCTTGGCTATGGCTACACCTTC. Its protein product is CACLWTGQGGLGYGYTF.

V is TRBV4-2 and J is TRBJ2-7; D gene unclear. The CDR3 length is 14 residues. Trimming cost V 0 bases and J 1 base, with 7 bases left between them. Germline values: CDR1 LGHNA, CDR2 YNFKEQ. The DNA for the CDR3 is TGTGCCAGCAGCCAAGAGCTCCTGTCCTACGAGCAGTACTTC. It translates to CASSQELLSYEQYF.

This clone was seen a few times. The chain uses TRBV7-8 and TRBJ1-4; D gene unclear. Deletions cut 1 base from V and 8 bases from J, with 14 bases between. CDR1 is SGHVS and CDR2 is FQNEAQ in the germline V gene. The CDR3 sequence is 15 residues long. The CDR3 region is CASSLESGSEEKLFF. CDR3 bases: TGTGCCAGCAGCTTAGAGTCGGGCAGTGAAGAAAAACTGTTTTTT.

This sequence joins TRBV30 and TRBJ1-2; possible D gene TRBD1, 5 bases. Germline V gives CDR1 GTSNPN, CDR2 SVGIG (reference sequence). V shed 2 bases and J shed 8 bases, with 18 bases lying between them. The CDR3 has 14 amino acids. CDR3 nucleotide sequence: TGTGCCTGGAGTAGGGCGAGGGGAGGGAACGGCTACACCTTC. Protein: CAWSRARGGNGYTF.

J is TRBJ2-1 and V is TRBV25-1; D is undetermined. Trimming removed 6 bases at V and 7 bases at J, with 10 bases between. Germline V gives CDR1 MGHDK, CDR2 SYGVNS. This CDR3 has 12 amino acids. CDR3 coding DNA: TGTGCCAGCAGCCTCCTCGGTAATGAGCAGTTCTTC. Protein: CASSLLGNEQFF.

The V call is TRBV15, the J call TRBJ2-1, with D hard to call. Trimming took 0 bases from V and 4 from J, leaving 7 bases between them. The CDR3 runs to 14 residues. In germline, CDR1 is LNHNV, CDR2 YYDKDF (reference sequence). The DNA of the CDR3 is TGTGCCACCAGCAGAGATCACTTATACAATGAGCAGTTCTTC. As protein: CATSRDHLYNEQFF.

The rearrangement uses TRBV7-9 and TRBJ2-1; D possibly corresponds to TRBD2 (5 bases). Trimming removed 5 bases at V and 6 bases at J, with 14 bases between. The CDR3 has 14 amino acids. CDR1 and CDR2 from the germline V gene are SEHNR and FQNEAQ (reference sequence). CDR3: CASSGLGSGNEQFF. DNA of the CDR3: TGTGCCAGCAGCGGTCTAGGGAGTGGCAATGAGCAGTTCTTC.

As to this clone: Relative to the germline gene, one junction end is altered; a read error may explain this. The gene calls are TRBV29-1 and TRBJ1-1; D may be TRBD1 (5 bases). This CDR3 region has 12 residues. Germline V gives CDR1 SQVTM, CDR2 ANQGSEA. The DNA for the CDR3 is TGCAGCGTTGAAGCCCAGGGCTTGAACGGGATCTTT. This encodes CSVEAQGLNGIF. Full variable domain (outside the CDR3, taken from reference TRBV29-1 and TRBJ1-1): SAVISQKPSRDICQRGTSLTIQCQVDSQVTMMFWYRQQPGQSLTLIATANQGSEATYESGFVIDKFPISRPNLTFSTLTVSNMSPEDSSIYLCSVEAQGLNGIFGQGTRLTVV.

The chain joins TRBV7-3 to TRBJ2-3; weak D call: TRBD2 (5 bases). Germline CDR1 SGHTA, CDR2 FQGTGA. CDR3 length: 14 amino acids. V lost 4 bases and J lost 0, with 8 bases in between. The CDR3 spells CASSSTGSTDTQYF. CDR3 in DNA: TGTGCCAGCAGCTCAACGGGAAGCACAGATACGCAGTATTTT.

This chain connects TRBV4-1 to TRBJ2-1; D gene uncertain. CDR1 MGHRA and CDR2 YSYEKL come from the germline V gene. The CDR3 runs 13 residues. V gave up 0 bases and J gave up 12 bases, with 12 bases separating them. The CDR3 DNA reads TGCGCCAGCAGCCAAGATGCGGATCTTACGCAGTTCTTC. The encoded protein is CASSQDADLTQFF.

There are a few counts of this clone. V is TRBV12-5 and J is TRBJ1-2; 9 bases are shared with TRBD1. V lost 2 bases and J lost 8; bases outside the gene matches: 6. The germline CDR1 and CDR2 sequences are LGHNT and FRNRAP. CDR3 length: 14 residues. CDR3 DNA: TGTGCTAGTGGTTTGTGGGGGACAGGGATCGGCTACACCTTC. Its translation is CASGLWGTGIGYTF.

This clone has only a few counts. The rearrangement links TRBV18 to TRBJ2-7; D is possibly TRBD2 (6 bases). The V gene lost 4 bases and the J gene lost 5 bases, with 15 bases spanning the gap. CDR1 and CDR2 (germline): KGHSH, LQKENI. There are 14 residues in the CDR3. The CDR3: CASSRGAGRNEQYF. In nucleotides, the CDR3 is TGTGCCAGCTCACGCGGGGCAGGGCGGAACGAGCAGTACTTC.

This clone has only one observation. The chain is built from TRBV30 and TRBJ1-4, with 7 bases that match TRBD1. The J segment lost 7 bases and the V segment lost 7 bases, leaving 18 bases of the junction unmatched. CDR1 and CDR2 from the germline V gene are GTSNPN and SVGIG (reference sequence). CDR3 length: 16 residues. DNA of the CDR3: TGTGCCTCCGCCGGTTGGGAAGGGGGCATTCGTGAAAAACTGTTTTTT. Protein sequence: CASAGWEGGIREKLFF.

This clone has more than one count but fewer than ten. The J gene is TRBJ2-7, the V gene TRBV5-4, with D tentatively TRBD1 (6 bases). CDR3 length: 13 amino acids. Germline V gene data show CDR1 as SGHNT and CDR2 as YYREEE (reference sequence). Trimming stripped 1 base from V and 1 base from J, with 6 bases between. CDR3 in amino acids: CASSLQGSYEQYF. The CDR3 bases are TGTGCCAGCAGCTTGCAGGGGTCCTACGAGCAGTACTTC.